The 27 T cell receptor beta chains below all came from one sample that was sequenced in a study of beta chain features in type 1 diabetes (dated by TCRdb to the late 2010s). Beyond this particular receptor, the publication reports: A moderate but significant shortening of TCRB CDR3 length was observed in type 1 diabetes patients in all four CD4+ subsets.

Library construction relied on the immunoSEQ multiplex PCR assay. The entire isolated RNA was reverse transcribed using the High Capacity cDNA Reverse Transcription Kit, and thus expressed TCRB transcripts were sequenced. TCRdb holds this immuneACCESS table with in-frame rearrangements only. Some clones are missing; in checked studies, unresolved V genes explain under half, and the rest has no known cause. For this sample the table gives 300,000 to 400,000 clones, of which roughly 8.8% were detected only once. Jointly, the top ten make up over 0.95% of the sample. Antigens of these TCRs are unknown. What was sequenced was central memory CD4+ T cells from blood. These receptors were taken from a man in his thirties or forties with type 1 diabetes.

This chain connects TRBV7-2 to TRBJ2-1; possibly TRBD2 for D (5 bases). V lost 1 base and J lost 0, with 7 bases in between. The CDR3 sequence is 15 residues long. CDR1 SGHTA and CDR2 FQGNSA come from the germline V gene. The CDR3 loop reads CASSLGSASYNEQFF. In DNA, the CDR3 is TGTGCCAGCAGCTTAGGTAGCGCCTCCTACAATGAGCAGTTCTTC.

Written as DNA, the CDR3 is TGTGCCAGCAGCCCCCAGGGGGTAGCGGGGGCCGAGCAGTACTTC. It encodes CASSPQGVAGAEQYF. The chain employs TRBV9 and TRBJ2-7; 9 bases match TRBD2. Looked up from germline, CDR1 is SGDLS and CDR2 is YYNGEE. V lost 4 bases and J lost 6; bases outside the gene matches: 11. There are 15 residues in the CDR3.

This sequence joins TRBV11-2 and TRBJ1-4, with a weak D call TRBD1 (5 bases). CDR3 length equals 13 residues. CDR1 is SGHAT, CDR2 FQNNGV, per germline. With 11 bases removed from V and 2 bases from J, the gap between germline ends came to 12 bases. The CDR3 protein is CAGISGTNEKLFF. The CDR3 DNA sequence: TGTGCCGGTATTTCAGGGACTAATGAAAAACTGTTTTTT. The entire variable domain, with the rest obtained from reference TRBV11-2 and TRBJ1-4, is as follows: EAGVAQSPRYKIIEKRQSVAFWCNPISGHATLYWYQQILGQGPKLLIQFQNNGVVDDSQLPKDRFSAERLKGVDSTLKIQPAKLEDSAVYLCAGISGTNEKLFFGSGTQLSVL.

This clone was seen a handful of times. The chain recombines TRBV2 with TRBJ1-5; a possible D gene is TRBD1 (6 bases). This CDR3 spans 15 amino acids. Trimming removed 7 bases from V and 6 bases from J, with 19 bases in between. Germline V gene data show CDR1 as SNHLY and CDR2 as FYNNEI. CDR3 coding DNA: TGTGCCAGCATTCCTAGCCAGGGGCTCGCTCAGCCCCAGCATTTT. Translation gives CASIPSQGLAQPQHF.

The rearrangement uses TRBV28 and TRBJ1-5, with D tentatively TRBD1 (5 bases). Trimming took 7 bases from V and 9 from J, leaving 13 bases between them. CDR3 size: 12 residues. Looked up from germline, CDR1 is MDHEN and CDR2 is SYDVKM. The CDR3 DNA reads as TGTGCCAGCACCTCGCAGGGCCTGCCCCAGCATTTT. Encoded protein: CASTSQGLPQHF. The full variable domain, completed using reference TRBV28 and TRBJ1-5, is DVKVTQSSRYLVKRTGEKVFLECVQDMDHENMFWYRQDPGLGLRLIYFSYDVKMKEKGDIPEGYSVSREKKERFSLILESASTNQTSMYLCASTSQGLPQHFGDGTRLSIL.

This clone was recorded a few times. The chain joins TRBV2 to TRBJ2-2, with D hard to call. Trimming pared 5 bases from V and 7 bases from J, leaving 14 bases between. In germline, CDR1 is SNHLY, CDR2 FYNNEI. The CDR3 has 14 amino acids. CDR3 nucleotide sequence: TGTGCCAGCAGTAGACAAGTCAACGGCGGGGAGCTGTTTTTT. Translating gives CASSRQVNGGELFF. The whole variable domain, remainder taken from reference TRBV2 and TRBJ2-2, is EPEVTQTPSHQVTQMGQEVILRCVPISNHLYFYWYRQILGQKVEFLVSFYNNEISEKSEIFDDQFSVERPDGSNFTLKIRSTKLEDSAMYFCASSRQVNGGELFFGEGSRLTVL.

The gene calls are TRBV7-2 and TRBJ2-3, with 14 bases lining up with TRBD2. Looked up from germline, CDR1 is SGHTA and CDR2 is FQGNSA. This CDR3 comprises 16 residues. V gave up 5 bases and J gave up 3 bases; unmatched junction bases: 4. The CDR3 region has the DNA TGTGCCAGCAGCCCGGGACTAGCGGGGGAGACAGATACGCAGTATTTT. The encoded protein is CASSPGLAGETDTQYF.

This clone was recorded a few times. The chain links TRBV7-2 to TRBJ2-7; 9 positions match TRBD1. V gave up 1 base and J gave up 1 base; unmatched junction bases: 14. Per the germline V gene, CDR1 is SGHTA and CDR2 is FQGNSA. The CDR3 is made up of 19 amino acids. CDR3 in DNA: TGTGCCAGCAGCTTAGATGGGACAGGGACTACCGGAGGGTCCTACGAGCAGTACTTC. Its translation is CASSLDGTGTTGGSYEQYF.

CDR3 in DNA: TGCGCCAGCAGCCAAGTGAGGGGGAACTATGGCTACACCTTC. It is translated as CASSQVRGNYGYTF. The V call is TRBV4-3, the J call TRBJ1-2, with TRBD1 as a possible D gene (6 bases). The CDR3 is made up of 14 amino acids. CDR1 and CDR2 from the germline V gene are LGHNA and YSLEER. The V end was cut by 1 base, the J end by 2 bases, with 8 bases between.

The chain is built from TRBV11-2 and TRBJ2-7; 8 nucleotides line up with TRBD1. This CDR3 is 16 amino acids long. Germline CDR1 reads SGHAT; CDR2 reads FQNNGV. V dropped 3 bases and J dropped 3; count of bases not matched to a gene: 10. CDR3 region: CASSFAGQGAHYEQYF. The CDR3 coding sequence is TGTGCCAGCAGCTTCGCAGGACAGGGTGCCCACTACGAGCAGTACTTC.

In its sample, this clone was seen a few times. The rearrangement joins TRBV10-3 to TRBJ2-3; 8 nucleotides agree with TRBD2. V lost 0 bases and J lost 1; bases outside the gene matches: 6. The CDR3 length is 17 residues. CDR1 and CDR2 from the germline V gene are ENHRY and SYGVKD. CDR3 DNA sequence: TGTGCCATCAGTGAGTCGACAACGGGGGGGCGCACAGATACGCAGTATTTT. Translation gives CAISESTTGGRTDTQYF.

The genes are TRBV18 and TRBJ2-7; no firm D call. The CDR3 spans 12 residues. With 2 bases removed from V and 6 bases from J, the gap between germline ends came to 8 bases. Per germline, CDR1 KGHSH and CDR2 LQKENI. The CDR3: CASSPMVGEQYF. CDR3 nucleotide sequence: TGTGCCAGCTCACCAATGGTTGGCGAGCAGTACTTC.

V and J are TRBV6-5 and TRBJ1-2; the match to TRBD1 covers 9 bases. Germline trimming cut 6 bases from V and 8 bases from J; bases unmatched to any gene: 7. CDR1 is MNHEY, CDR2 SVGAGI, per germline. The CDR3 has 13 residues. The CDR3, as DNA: TGTGCCAGCAGCTACCCCGGGACAGGGGGCTACACCTTC. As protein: CASSYPGTGGYTF.

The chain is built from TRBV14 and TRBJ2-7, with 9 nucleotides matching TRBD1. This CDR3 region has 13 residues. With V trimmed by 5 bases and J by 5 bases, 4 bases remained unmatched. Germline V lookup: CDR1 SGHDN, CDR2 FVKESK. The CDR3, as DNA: TGTGCCAGCAGCGGGACAGGGTCTCACGAGCAGTACTTC. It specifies CASSGTGSHEQYF. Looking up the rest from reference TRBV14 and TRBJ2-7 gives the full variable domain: EAGVTQFPSHSVIEKGQTVTLRCDPISGHDNLYWYRRVMGKEIKFLLHFVKESKQDESGMPNNRFLAERTGGTYSTLKVQPAELEDSGVYFCASSGTGSHEQYFGPGTRLTVT.

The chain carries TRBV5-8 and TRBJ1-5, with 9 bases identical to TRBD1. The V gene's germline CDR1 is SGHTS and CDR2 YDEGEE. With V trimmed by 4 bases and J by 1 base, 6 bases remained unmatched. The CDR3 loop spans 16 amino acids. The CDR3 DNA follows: TGTGCCAGCAGCGACTCGGGACAGGGAAGCAATCAGCCCCAGCATTTT. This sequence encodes CASSDSGQGSNQPQHF. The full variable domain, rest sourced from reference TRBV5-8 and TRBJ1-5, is EAGVTQSPTHLIKTRGQQATLRCSPISGHTSVYWYQQALGLGLQFLLWYDEGEERNRGNFPPRFSGRQFPNYSSELNVNALELEDSALYLCASSDSGQGSNQPQHFGDGTRLSIL.

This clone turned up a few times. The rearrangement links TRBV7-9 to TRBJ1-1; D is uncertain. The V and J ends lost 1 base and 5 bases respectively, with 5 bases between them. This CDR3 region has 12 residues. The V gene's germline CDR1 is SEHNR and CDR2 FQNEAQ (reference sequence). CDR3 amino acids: CASSLDWTEAFF. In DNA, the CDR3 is TGTGCCAGCAGCTTAGACTGGACTGAAGCTTTCTTT.

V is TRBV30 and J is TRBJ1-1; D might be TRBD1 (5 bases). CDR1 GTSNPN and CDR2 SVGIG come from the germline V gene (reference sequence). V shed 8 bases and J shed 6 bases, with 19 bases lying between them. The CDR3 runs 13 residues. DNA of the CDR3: TGTGCCAGCGGAGGACACATTCTTTCTGAAGCTTTCTTT. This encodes CASGGHILSEAFF.

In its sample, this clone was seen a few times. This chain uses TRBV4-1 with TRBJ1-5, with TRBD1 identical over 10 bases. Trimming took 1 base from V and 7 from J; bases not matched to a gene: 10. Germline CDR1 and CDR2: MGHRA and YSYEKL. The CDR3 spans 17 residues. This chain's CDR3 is CASSQAKDRGHRQPQHF. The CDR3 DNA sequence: TGCGCCAGCAGCCAAGCTAAAGACAGGGGGCATCGGCAGCCCCAGCATTTT.

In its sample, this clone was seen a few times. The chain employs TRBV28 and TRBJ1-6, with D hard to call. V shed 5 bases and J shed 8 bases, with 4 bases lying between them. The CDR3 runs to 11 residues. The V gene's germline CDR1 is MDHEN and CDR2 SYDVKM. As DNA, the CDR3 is TGTGCCAGCAGTAATTATTCACCCCTCCACTTT. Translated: CASSNYSPLHF. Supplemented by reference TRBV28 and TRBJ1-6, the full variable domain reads DVKVTQSSRYLVKRTGEKVFLECVQDMDHENMFWYRQDPGLGLRLIYFSYDVKMKEKGDIPEGYSVSREKKERFSLILESASTNQTSMYLCASSNYSPLHFGNGTRLTVT.

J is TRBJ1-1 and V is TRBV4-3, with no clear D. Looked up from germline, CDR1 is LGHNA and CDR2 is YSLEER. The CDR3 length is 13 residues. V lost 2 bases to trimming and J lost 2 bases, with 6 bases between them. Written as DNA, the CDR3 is TGCGCCAGCAGCCAATTAGTAAACACTGAAGCTTTCTTT. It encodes CASSQLVNTEAFF.

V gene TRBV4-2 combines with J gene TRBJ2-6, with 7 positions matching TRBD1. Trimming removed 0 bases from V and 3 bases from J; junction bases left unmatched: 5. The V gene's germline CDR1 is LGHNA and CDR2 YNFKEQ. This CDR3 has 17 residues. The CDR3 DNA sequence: TGTGCCAGCAGCCAAGACAAGAGACAGGGTGGGGCCAACGTCCTGACTTTC. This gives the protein CASSQDKRQGGANVLTF.

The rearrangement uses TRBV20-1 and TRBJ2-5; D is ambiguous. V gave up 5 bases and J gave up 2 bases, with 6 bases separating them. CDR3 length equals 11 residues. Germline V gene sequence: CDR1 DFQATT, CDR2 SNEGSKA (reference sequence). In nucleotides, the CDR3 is TGCAGTGCTTACTTACAAGAGACCCAGTACTTC. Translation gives CSAYLQETQYF.

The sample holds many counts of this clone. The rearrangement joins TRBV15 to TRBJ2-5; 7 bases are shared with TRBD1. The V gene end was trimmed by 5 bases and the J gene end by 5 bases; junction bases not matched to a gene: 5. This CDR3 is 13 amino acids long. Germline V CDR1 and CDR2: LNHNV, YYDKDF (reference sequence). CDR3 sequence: CATSGQARETQYF. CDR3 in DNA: TGTGCCACCAGCGGACAGGCCAGGGAGACCCAGTACTTC.

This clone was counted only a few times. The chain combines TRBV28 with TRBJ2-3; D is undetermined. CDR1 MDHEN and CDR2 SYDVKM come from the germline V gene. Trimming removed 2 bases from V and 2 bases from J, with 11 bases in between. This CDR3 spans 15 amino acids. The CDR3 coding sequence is TGTGCCAGCAGTTTAGGGGTCCTGTCCACAGATACGCAGTATTTT. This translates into CASSLGVLSTDTQYF.

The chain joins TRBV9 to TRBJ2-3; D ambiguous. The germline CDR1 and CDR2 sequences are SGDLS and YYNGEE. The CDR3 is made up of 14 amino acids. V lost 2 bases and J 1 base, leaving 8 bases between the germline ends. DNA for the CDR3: TGTGCCAGCAGCGTCGCAGACGGCACAGATACGCAGTATTTT. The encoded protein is CASSVADGTDTQYF. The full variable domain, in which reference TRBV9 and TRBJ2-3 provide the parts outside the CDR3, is DSGVTQTPKHLITATGQRVTLRCSPRSGDLSVYWYQQSLDQGLQFLIQYYNGEERAKGNILERFSAQQFPDLHSELNLSSLELGDSALYFCASSVADGTDTQYFGPGTRLTVL.

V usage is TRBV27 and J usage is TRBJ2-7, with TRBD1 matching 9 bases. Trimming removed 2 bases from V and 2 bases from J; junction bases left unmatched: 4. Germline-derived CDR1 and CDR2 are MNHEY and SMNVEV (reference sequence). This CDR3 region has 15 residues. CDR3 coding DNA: TGTGCCAGCAGTTTAGAGGGACAGGGTACCTACGAGCAGTACTTC. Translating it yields CASSLEGQGTYEQYF.

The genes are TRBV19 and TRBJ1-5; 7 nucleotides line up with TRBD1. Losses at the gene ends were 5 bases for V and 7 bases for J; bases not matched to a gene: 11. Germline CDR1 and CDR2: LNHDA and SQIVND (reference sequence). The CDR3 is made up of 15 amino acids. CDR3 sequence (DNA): TGTGCCAGTAGTCCCTCCAGGGGGAACGGGCAGCCCCAGCATTTT. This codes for CASSPSRGNGQPQHF.